This TCR beta chain was sequenced in a study of CD8 T cells in ankylosing spondylitis. The CDR3 consists of 15 residues. Germline CDR1 and CDR2: SGHRS and YFSETQ. Trimming took 4 bases from V and 1 from J, leaving 11 bases between them. One entry per CDR3 protein results from TCRdb running MiXCR on the 5' RACE reads. The table includes 80,000 to 100,000 distinct CDR3 sequences, about 7.7% detected once. This clonotype showed up just a few times. The chain has TRBV5-1 and TRBJ1-4; TRBD1 might be the D (6 bases). Sequencing was performed on blood, either unsorted or a sorted T cell fraction (not recorded which). The receptor's source is a male donor with ankylosing spondylitis or in good health (not recorded which). The CDR3 sequence: CASSPKGGTNEKLFF. The CDR3 nucleotides read TGCGCCAGCAGCCCCAAGGGGGGAACTAATGAAAAACTGTTTTTT.